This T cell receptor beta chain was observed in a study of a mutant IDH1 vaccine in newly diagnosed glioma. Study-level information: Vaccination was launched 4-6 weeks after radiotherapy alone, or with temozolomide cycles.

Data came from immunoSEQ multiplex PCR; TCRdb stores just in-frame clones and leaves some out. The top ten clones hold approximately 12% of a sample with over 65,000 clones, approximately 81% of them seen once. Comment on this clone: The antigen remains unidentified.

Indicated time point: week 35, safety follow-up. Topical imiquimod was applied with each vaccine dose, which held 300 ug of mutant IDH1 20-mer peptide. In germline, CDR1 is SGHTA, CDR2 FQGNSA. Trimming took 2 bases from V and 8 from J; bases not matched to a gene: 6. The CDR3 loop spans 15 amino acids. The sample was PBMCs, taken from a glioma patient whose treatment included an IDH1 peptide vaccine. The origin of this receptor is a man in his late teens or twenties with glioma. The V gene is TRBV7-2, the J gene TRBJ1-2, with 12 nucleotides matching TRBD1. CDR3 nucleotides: TGTGCCAGCAGCTTAACGGGACAGGGGGCCAACGGCTACACCTTC. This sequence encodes CASSLTGQGANGYTF.